This paragraph covers one T cell receptor beta chain sequence. Its antigen is unidentified. The sample has other DNA sequences that encode this CDR3 too. Healthy HIV-negative adults without recent acute infections or vaccinations served as donors. A split of CD4+ cells into CD45RA+ naive and CD45RA-negative memory subsets was performed. The source of the sample is a study of shared clonotypes between healthy human individuals. Study findings and constraints: Larger richness was generally estimated for naive than memory subsets.

Germline lookup yields CDR1 SGHRS and CDR2 YFSETQ. V lost 4 bases and J lost 4; bases outside the gene matches: 3. The CDR3 runs to 16 residues. Deep was the level used in running the assay. The data were produced by immunoSEQ multiplex PCR, yet TCRdb's version contains in-frame clones alone and is incomplete. The sample includes 600,000 to 750,000 clones, 72% seen only once; the top ten take around 1.8%. The TCR sequence derives from a woman aged 30 to 39 in good health. The chain uses TRBV5-1 and TRBJ2-2, with 14 bases aligning to TRBD2. Sequencing used memory CD4+ T cells sorted from blood. As for subset: CD45RA-negative fraction. Here the CDR3 reads CASSRLAGGSTGELFF. CDR3 nucleotides: TGCGCCAGCAGCCGACTAGCGGGAGGGAGCACCGGGGAGCTGTTTTTT.